This TCR beta chain comes out of a study of blood T cell repertoires in COVID-19. Profiled with immunoSEQ multiplex PCR; TCRdb holds only in-frame clones, not every one. There are under 300,000 clones in the sample; around 83% occur only once, and about 9.5% lies in the top ten. Germline CDR1 and CDR2: SGHAT and FQNNGV. The CDR3 has 14 amino acids. V dropped 2 bases and J dropped 5 bases, with 12 bases sitting between them. This TCR was sampled from a woman aged 80 or older with acute or convalescent COVID-19. Specimen: peripheral blood. The chain carries TRBV11-2 and TRBJ1-2, with D perhaps matching TRBD1 (6 bases). The CDR3 DNA reads TGTGCCAGCAGCTTAACAGGGTCCACTTATGGCTACACCTTC. Translation gives CASSLTGSTYGYTF.